This T cell receptor (beta chain) is drawn from a study of cytomegalovirus exposure and HLA in healthy donors. CDR1 LNHDA and CDR2 SQIVND come from the germline V gene (reference sequence). The CDR3 is 16 residues long. V dropped 2 bases and J dropped 2 bases, with 13 bases sitting between them. The PCR had 60 Vbeta and 13 Jbeta primers. Here immunoSEQ multiplex PCR was the method, and the copy in TCRdb shows in-frame clones only, minus some. The sample holds roughly 200,000 clones, over 80% seen once. Sequencing was done on a sample of PBMCs. This receptor was identified in a man aged 25 to 40 in good health and CMV-seronegative. This rearrangement joins TRBV19 to TRBJ1-3, with D tentatively TRBD1 (6 bases). CDR3 nucleotide sequence: TGTGCCAGTAGTATACCCCAGGGGCCAGCTGGAAACACCATATATTTT. Protein: CASSIPQGPAGNTIYF.